Following are 26 T cell receptor beta chains from one sample sequenced in a study of T cell repertoires in cytomegalovirus infection. One entry per CDR3 protein results from TCRdb running MiXCR on the reads. The data contain some 500,000 distinct CDR3 sequences, 33% of them singletons. What these receptors recognize is not known. The starting material was cultured PBMCs, obtained from culture after CMV antigen stimulation. The source is a human donor in good health (CMV status not recorded). Some clones in this sample may be carry-over from other donors' samples.

This clonotype was detected a few times. The chain recombines TRBV20-1 with TRBJ2-7, with 8 bases matching TRBD2. Germline V gene data show CDR1 as DFQATT and CDR2 as SNEGSKA (reference sequence). This CDR3 is built from 14 residues. Trimming cost V 4 bases and J 6 bases; bases outside gene matches: 11. The CDR3 reads CSANRASGPREQYF. In DNA, the CDR3 is TGCAGTGCTAATAGGGCTAGCGGGCCTCGCGAGCAGTACTTC.

The table lists this clonotype with a few counts. The chain uses TRBV7-2 and TRBJ1-3, with 7 bases identical to TRBD1. Germline-derived CDR1 and CDR2 are SGHTA and FQGNSA. With V trimmed by 5 bases and J by 0 bases, 7 bases remained unmatched. This CDR3 region has 16 residues. This CDR3 is CASSPEGAHSGNTIYF. As DNA, the CDR3 is TGTGCCAGCAGCCCCGAGGGGGCCCACTCTGGAAACACCATATATTTT.

The V call is TRBV28, the J call TRBJ2-7, with 8 bases aligning to TRBD2. V gave up 6 bases and J gave up 2 bases; unmatched junction bases: 9. CDR1 and CDR2 from the germline V gene are MDHEN and SYDVKM. CDR3 length equals 15 residues. The CDR3 reads CASSSSSGRAYEQYF. In nucleotides, the CDR3 is TGTGCCAGCAGCTCGTCGTCCGGGAGGGCCTACGAGCAGTACTTC.

The chain links TRBV28 to TRBJ2-7; D unresolved. This CDR3 is built from 11 residues. Germline CDR1 and CDR2: MDHEN and SYDVKM. Between the trimmed V and J ends, which lost 6 bases and 6 bases, there was a span of 9 bases. CDR3 sequence: CASRTPREQYF. CDR3 sequence (DNA): TGTGCCAGCAGAACTCCTCGCGAGCAGTACTTC.

This clonotype was counted a few times. The chain carries TRBV25-1 and TRBJ2-5; 7 nucleotides line up with TRBD2. This CDR3 region has 15 residues. Germline V CDR1 and CDR2: MGHDK, SYGVNS. J was trimmed by 4 bases and V by 1 base; bases with no gene match: 6. The CDR3, as DNA: TGTGCCAGCAGTGAATGGGAGGGGAGGCGAGAGACCCAGTACTTC. This encodes CASSEWEGRRETQYF.

This chain uses TRBV13 with TRBJ1-4; tentatively, D is TRBD1 (5 bases). The CDR3 length is 14 residues. The V gene's germline CDR1 is PRHDT and CDR2 FYEKMQ (reference sequence). V was cut by 6 bases and J by 8 bases, with 16 bases left in between. As DNA, the CDR3 is TGTGCCAGCAGGCGGATCGCAAGGGACGAAAAACTGTTTTTT. Translating it yields CASRRIARDEKLFF.

This clonotype was counted between two and nine times. The J gene is TRBJ1-4, the V gene TRBV6-5; 9 positions agree with TRBD1. This CDR3 has 15 residues. Germline CDR1 MNHEY, CDR2 SVGAGI. The V and J ends lost 6 bases and 9 bases, in that order; junction bases with no gene match: 11. The DNA for the CDR3 is TGTGCCAGCAGGGACCGGACAGGGGCCGGGAAAAAACTGTTTTTT. Its translation is CASRDRTGAGKKLFF.

This clonotype occurred many times. This sequence joins TRBV7-2 and TRBJ2-5, with D possibly TRBD1 on 5 matching bases. Per the germline V gene, CDR1 is SGHTA and CDR2 is FQGNSA. Trimming cost V 5 bases and J 5 bases, with 18 bases left between them. CDR3 length equals 15 residues. Here the CDR3 DNA reads TGTGCCAGCAGCCCCATGGTTTTGGGGCCGGAGACCCAGTACTTC. Protein sequence: CASSPMVLGPETQYF.

This clonotype was seen only a few times. V and J are TRBV5-4 and TRBJ2-3; 7 bases line up with TRBD2. The CDR3 contains 17 residues. CDR1 is SGHNT and CDR2 is YYREEE in the germline V gene (reference sequence). J was trimmed by 1 base and V by 3 bases; bases with no gene match: 11. The CDR3 coding sequence is TGTGCCAGCAGCTCTTTAGCTTCGGGGGGACGCACAGATACGCAGTATTTT. It yields the protein CASSSLASGGRTDTQYF.

The rearrangement joins TRBV19 to TRBJ2-1, with D tentatively TRBD1 (5 bases). The V and J ends lost 5 bases and 4 bases respectively, with 9 bases between them. This CDR3 has 13 residues. From germline, CDR1 is LNHDA and CDR2 SQIVND (reference sequence). CDR3 nucleotide sequence: TGTGCCAGTAGTGTGACAGTATACAATGAGCAGTTCTTC. Its protein is CASSVTVYNEQFF.

The CDR3 coding sequence is TGCAGCGTTGATCAGGGACTAGCGCCTATCAATGAGCAGTTCTTC. Its translation is CSVDQGLAPINEQFF. This rearrangement joins TRBV29-1 to TRBJ2-1, with TRBD2 matching 10 bases. The CDR3 is 15 amino acids. Per germline, CDR1 SQVTM and CDR2 ANQGSEA. V lost 3 bases, J lost 6 bases, and 8 bases stayed unmatched.

The chain links TRBV27 to TRBJ2-1, with TRBD2 matching over 9 bases. From germline, CDR1 is MNHEY and CDR2 SMNVEV (reference sequence). With V trimmed by 2 bases and J by 5 bases, 7 bases remained unmatched. This CDR3 is built from 16 residues. Here the CDR3 DNA reads TGTGCCAGCAGTTTAATAGCGGGAGCCCACAACAATGAGCAGTTCTTC. Translating gives CASSLIAGAHNNEQFF.

This clonotype was counted a few times. This sequence joins TRBV14 and TRBJ2-5; possibly TRBD2 for D (5 bases). Germline loops: CDR1 SGHDN, CDR2 FVKESK. V was clipped by 0 bases and J by 0 bases, with 14 bases between them. The CDR3 is 17 amino acids. DNA of the CDR3: TGTGCCAGCAGCCAAGATCCTACAGCGGTAGACCAAGAGACCCAGTACTTC. Protein sequence: CASSQDPTAVDQETQYF. The full variable domain, rest sourced from reference TRBV14 and TRBJ2-5, is EAGVTQFPSHSVIEKGQTVTLRCDPISGHDNLYWYRRVMGKEIKFLLHFVKESKQDESGMPNNRFLAERTGGTYSTLKVQPAELEDSGVYFCASSQDPTAVDQETQYFGPGTRLLVL.

This clonotype was observed a handful of times. The chain is built from TRBV19 and TRBJ1-5, with D possibly being TRBD1 (5 bases). The CDR3 consists of 14 residues. V lost 0 bases and J 7 bases, leaving 10 bases between the germline ends. Germline V gene lookup returns CDR1 LNHDA and CDR2 SQIVND (reference sequence). The CDR3 loop is CASSIDRGRQPQHF. DNA of the CDR3: TGTGCCAGTAGTATAGATCGGGGGAGGCAGCCCCAGCATTTT. The full variable domain, with the rest looked up from reference TRBV19 and TRBJ1-5, is DGGITQSPKYLFRKEGQNVTLSCEQNLNHDAMYWYRQDPGQGLRLIYYSQIVNDFQKGDIAEGYSVSREKKESFPLTVTSAQKNPTAFYLCASSIDRGRQPQHFGDGTRLSIL.

V and J are TRBV6-4 and TRBJ2-3; no clear D gene. Germline V CDR1 and CDR2: MRHNA, SNTAGT. CDR3 length equals 14 residues. V gave up 2 bases and J gave up 5 bases, with 11 bases separating them. Here the CDR3 reads CASSDRPLRDTQYF. CDR3 coding DNA: TGTGCCAGCAGTGACAGACCCCTTCGAGATACGCAGTATTTT.

This clonotype was seen at least ten times. The chain links TRBV7-2 to TRBJ2-3, with a tentative D call TRBD2 (6 bases). Germline-derived CDR1 and CDR2 are SGHTA and FQGNSA. CDR3 length equals 15 residues. V lost 1 base and J lost 5, with 13 bases in between. CDR3 DNA sequence: TGTGCCAGCAGCTTAGGCTCGGGAGTGGTAGATACGCAGTATTTT. Its protein is CASSLGSGVVDTQYF.

The chain uses TRBV2 and TRBJ1-3, with D uncertain. The CDR3 consists of 14 residues. Germline V gene lookup returns CDR1 SNHLY and CDR2 FYNNEI. Trimming pared 6 bases from V and 5 bases from J, leaving 14 bases between. The CDR3 DNA reads as TGTGCCAGCAGGAACAGTGCGGGCAGAAACACCATATATTTT. This translates into CASRNSAGRNTIYF. Supplemented by reference TRBV2 and TRBJ1-3, the full variable domain reads EPEVTQTPSHQVTQMGQEVILRCVPISNHLYFYWYRQILGQKVEFLVSFYNNEISEKSEIFDDQFSVERPDGSNFTLKIRSTKLEDSAMYFCASRNSAGRNTIYFGEGSWLTVV.

This chain uses TRBV5-8 with TRBJ2-6; D unclear. Trimming shortened V by 3 bases and J by 0 bases, and 10 bases separated the two germline ends. There are 16 residues in the CDR3. In germline, CDR1 is SGHTS, CDR2 YDEGEE. The CDR3 spells CASSSPWDSGANVLTF. CDR3 DNA sequence: TGTGCCAGCAGCTCCCCCTGGGACTCTGGGGCCAACGTCCTGACTTTC.

The V gene is TRBV6-2 or TRBV6-3, the J gene TRBJ2-7, with TRBD2 as a possible D gene (6 bases). The CDR3 is 15 residues long. CDR1 is MNHEY, CDR2 SVGEGT, per germline. Trimming shortened V by 6 bases and J by 3 bases, and 18 bases separated the two germline ends. The CDR3 sequence is CASRGTSLSFYEQYF. Here the CDR3 DNA reads TGTGCCAGCAGGGGGACTTCGCTTTCCTTCTACGAGCAGTACTTC.

In this sample, this clonotype turned up a few times. This rearrangement joins TRBV7-2 to TRBJ2-7; 7 bases fit TRBD1. The CDR3 spans 14 residues. Germline V gives CDR1 SGHTA, CDR2 FQGNSA. The junction had 6 bases not matched to a gene; V was cut back by 5 bases and J by 2 bases. CDR3: CASSLPGGPYEQYF. CDR3 DNA sequence: TGTGCCAGCAGCCTTCCAGGGGGACCCTACGAGCAGTACTTC.

This clonotype was detected only a few times. The chain carries TRBV6-1 and TRBJ2-1, with TRBD2 matching over 10 bases. Germline-derived CDR1 and CDR2 are MNHNS and SASEGT. The length of the CDR3 is 14 residues. The J segment lost 10 bases and the V segment lost 1 base, leaving 4 bases of the junction unmatched. CDR3 DNA: TGTGCCAGCAGTGAAGAAAGCGGGAGGGCCGAGCAGTTCTTC. It yields the protein CASSEESGRAEQFF.

The chain joins TRBV11-1 to TRBJ2-6; no definite D call. Germline values: CDR1 SGHAT, CDR2 FQDESV (reference sequence). Trimming cost V 5 bases and J 0 bases, with 11 bases left between them. The length of the CDR3 is 16 residues. The CDR3 DNA sequence: TGTGCCAGCAGCCTGGACGTTATCTCTGGGGCCAACGTCCTGACTTTC. This codes for CASSLDVISGANVLTF.

The V and J genes are TRBV28 and TRBJ2-2, with D possibly matching TRBD2 (6 bases). CDR3 length: 16 residues. V gave up 5 bases and J gave up 0 bases, with 13 bases separating them. The germline gives CDR1 MDHEN, CDR2 SYDVKM. This chain's CDR3 is CASSPSGRSNTGELFF. DNA of the CDR3: TGTGCCAGCAGTCCCTCAGGGAGGTCGAACACCGGGGAGCTGTTTTTT.

The rearrangement uses TRBV2 and TRBJ1-2; D is possibly TRBD1 (5 bases). Germline CDR1 reads SNHLY; CDR2 reads FYNNEI. The CDR3 is made up of 15 amino acids. V was pared by 0 bases and J by 2 bases, with 10 bases between. The CDR3 loop is CASSEALGGNYGYTF. CDR3 sequence (DNA): TGTGCCAGCAGTGAAGCGCTTGGGGGAAACTATGGCTACACCTTC.

The chain carries TRBV29-1 and TRBJ1-1; D unresolved. V lost 7 bases and J lost 1, with 10 bases in between. The CDR3 is made up of 12 amino acids. CDR1 and CDR2 (germline): SQVTM, ANQGSEA. CDR3 in DNA: TGCAGCGACTCGAAGTGGAACACTGAAGCTTTCTTT. This sequence encodes CSDSKWNTEAFF.

V and J are TRBV7-8 and TRBJ2-7; the match to TRBD1 covers 7 bases. Germline-derived CDR1 and CDR2 are SGHVS and FQNEAQ. The CDR3 is made up of 13 amino acids. Unmatched junction bases numbered 3, after V lost 3 bases and J lost 4 bases. The CDR3 DNA is TGTGCCAGCAGCTTGGGACAGCAGTACGAGCAGTACTTC. Protein product: CASSLGQQYEQYF.